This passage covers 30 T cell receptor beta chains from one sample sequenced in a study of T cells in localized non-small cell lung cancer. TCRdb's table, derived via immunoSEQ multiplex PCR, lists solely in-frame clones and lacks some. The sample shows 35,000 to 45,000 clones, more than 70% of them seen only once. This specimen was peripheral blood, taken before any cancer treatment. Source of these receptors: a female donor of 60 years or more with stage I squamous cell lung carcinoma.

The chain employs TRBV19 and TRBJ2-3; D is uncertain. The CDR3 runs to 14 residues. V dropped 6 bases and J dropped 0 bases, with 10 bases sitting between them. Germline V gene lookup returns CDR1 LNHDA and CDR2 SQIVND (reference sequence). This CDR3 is CASSLRLSTDTQYF. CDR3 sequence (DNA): TGTGCCAGTAGCCTGAGACTGAGCACAGATACGCAGTATTTT.

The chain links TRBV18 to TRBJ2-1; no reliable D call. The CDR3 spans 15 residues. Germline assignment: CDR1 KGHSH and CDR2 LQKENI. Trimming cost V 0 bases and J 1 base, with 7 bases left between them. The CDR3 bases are TGTGCCAGCTCACCACCGGCAGATTCCTACAATGAGCAGTTCTTC. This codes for CASSPPADSYNEQFF.

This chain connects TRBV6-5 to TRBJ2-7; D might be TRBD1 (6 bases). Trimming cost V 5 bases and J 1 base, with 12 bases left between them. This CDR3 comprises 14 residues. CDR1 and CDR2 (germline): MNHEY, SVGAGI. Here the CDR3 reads CASSPYRVSYEQYF. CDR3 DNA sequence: TGTGCCAGCAGTCCTTACAGGGTTTCCTACGAGCAGTACTTC.

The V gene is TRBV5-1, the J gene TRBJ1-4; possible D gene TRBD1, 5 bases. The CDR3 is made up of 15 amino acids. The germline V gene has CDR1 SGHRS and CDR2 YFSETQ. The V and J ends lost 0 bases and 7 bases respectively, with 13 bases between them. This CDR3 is CASSLALQGAEKLFF. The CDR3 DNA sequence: TGCGCCAGCAGCTTGGCCCTTCAGGGTGCTGAAAAACTGTTTTTT.

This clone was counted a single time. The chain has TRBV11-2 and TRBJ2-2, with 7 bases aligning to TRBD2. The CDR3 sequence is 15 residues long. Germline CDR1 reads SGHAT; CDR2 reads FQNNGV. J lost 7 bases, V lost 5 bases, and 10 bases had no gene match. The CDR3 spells CASSPQRASGGELFF. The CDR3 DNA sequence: TGTGCCAGCAGCCCCCAACGCGCTAGCGGCGGGGAGCTGTTTTTT. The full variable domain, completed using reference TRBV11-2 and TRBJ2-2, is EAGVAQSPRYKIIEKRQSVAFWCNPISGHATLYWYQQILGQGPKLLIQFQNNGVVDDSQLPKDRFSAERLKGVDSTLKIQPAKLEDSAVYLCASSPQRASGGELFFGEGSRLTVL.

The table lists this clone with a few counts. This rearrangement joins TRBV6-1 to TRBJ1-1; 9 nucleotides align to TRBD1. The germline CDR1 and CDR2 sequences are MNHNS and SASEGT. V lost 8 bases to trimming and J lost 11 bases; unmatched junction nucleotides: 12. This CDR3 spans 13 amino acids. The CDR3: CASSSGGTGHAFF. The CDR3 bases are TGTGCCAGCTCAAGTGGGGGGACAGGGCATGCTTTCTTT.

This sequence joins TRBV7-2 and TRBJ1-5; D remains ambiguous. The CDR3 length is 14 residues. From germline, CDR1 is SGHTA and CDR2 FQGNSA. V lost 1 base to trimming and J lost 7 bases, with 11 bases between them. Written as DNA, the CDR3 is TGTGCCAGCAGCTTAGAGGTCGGGGTGCAGCCCCAGCATTTT. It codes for CASSLEVGVQPQHF.

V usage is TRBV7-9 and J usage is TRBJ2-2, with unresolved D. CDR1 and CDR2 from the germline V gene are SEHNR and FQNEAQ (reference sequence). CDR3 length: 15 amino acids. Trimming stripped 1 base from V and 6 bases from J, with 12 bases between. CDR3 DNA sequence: TGTGCCAGCAGCTTAGACCCTCTAGGTCCCGGGGAGCTGTTTTTT. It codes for CASSLDPLGPGELFF.

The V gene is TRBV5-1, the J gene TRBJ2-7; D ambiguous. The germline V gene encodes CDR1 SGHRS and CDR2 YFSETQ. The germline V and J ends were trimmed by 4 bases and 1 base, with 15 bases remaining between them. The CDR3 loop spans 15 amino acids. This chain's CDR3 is CASSLTNSGSYEQYF. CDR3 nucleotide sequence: TGCGCCAGCAGCCTCACTAACTCCGGTTCCTACGAGCAGTACTTC. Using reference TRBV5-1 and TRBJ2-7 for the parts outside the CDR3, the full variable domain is KAGVTQTPRYLIKTRGQQVTLSCSPISGHRSVSWYQQTPGQGLQFLFEYFSETQRNKGNFPGRFSGRQFSNSRSEMNVSTLELGDSALYLCASSLTNSGSYEQYFGPGTRLTVT.

CDR3 sequence reads: CASSRNLAGVTYEQYF. CDR3 DNA: TGTGCCAGCAGCCGGAATCTAGCGGGAGTAACCTACGAGCAGTACTTC. V gene TRBV5-4 combines with J gene TRBJ2-7; TRBD2 agrees at 10 bases. The V segment lost 4 bases and the J segment 2 bases; nucleotides outside the gene matches: 9. CDR1 SGHNT and CDR2 YYREEE come from the germline V gene (reference sequence). This CDR3 region has 16 residues.

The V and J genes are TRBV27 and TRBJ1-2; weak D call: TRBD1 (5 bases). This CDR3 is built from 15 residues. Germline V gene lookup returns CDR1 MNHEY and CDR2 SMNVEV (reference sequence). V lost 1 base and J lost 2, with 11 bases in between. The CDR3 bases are TGTGCCAGCAGTTTATTGGGGACGGGCAACTATGGCTACACCTTC. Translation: CASSLLGTGNYGYTF.

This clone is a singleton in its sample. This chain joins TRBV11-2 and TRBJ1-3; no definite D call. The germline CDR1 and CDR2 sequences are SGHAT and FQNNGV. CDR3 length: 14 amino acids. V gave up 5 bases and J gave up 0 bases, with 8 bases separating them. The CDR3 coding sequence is TGTGCCAGCAGCGGCCATCGCTCTGGAAACACCATATATTTT. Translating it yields CASSGHRSGNTIYF.

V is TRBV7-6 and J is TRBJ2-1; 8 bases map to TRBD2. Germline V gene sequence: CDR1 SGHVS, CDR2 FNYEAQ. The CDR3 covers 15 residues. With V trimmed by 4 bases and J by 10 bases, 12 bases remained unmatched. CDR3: CASSSEDGRAGEQFF. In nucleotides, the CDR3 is TGTGCCAGCAGCTCAGAGGACGGGAGGGCCGGAGAGCAGTTCTTC.

CDR3 residues: CASSPAAGGGTQYF. CDR3 nucleotide sequence: TGCGCCAGCAGCCCGGCAGCGGGAGGAGGGACCCAGTACTTC. V is TRBV5-1 and J is TRBJ2-5; 9 positions match TRBD2. This CDR3 comprises 14 residues. The V and J ends lost 4 bases and 7 bases, in that order; junction bases with no gene match: 8. CDR1 is SGHRS, CDR2 YFSETQ, per germline.

This chain's CDR3 is CASAKTTDTQYF. CDR3 DNA: TGTGCCAGCGCGAAGACCACAGATACGCAGTATTTT. The chain joins TRBV6-6 to TRBJ2-3, with D uncertain. Germline V gene lookup returns CDR1 MNHNY and CDR2 SVGAGI (reference sequence). CDR3 length: 12 residues. V dropped 8 bases and J dropped 2 bases, with 8 bases sitting between them.

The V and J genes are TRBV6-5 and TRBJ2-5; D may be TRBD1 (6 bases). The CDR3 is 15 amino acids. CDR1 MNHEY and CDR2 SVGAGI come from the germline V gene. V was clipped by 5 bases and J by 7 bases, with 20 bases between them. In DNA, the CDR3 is TGTGCCAGCAGTCAGTGGACAGTGGGCATCGGGACCCAGTACTTC. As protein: CASSQWTVGIGTQYF.

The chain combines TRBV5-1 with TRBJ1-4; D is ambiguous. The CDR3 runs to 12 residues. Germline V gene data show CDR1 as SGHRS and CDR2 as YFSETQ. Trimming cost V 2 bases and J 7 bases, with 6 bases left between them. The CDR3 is CASSLDGEKLFF. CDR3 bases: TGCGCCAGCAGCTTAGACGGTGAAAAACTGTTTTTT.

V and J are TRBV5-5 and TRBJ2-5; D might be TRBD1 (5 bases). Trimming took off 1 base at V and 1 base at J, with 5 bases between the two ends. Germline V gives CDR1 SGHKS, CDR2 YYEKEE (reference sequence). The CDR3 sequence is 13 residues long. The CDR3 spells CASSLRGQETQYF. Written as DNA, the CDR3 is TGTGCCAGCAGCTTGAGGGGCCAAGAGACCCAGTACTTC.

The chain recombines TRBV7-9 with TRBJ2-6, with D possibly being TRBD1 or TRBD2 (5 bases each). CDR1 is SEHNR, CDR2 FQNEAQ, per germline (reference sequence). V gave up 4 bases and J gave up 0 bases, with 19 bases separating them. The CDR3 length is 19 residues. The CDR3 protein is CASSSALLGGFSGANVLTF. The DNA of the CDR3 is TGTGCCAGCAGCTCCGCCTTGCTTGGGGGATTCTCTGGGGCCAACGTCCTGACTTTC.

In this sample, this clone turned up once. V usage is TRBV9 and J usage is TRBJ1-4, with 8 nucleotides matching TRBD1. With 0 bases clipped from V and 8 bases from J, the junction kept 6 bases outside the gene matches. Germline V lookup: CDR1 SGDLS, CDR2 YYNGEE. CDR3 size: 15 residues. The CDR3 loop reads CASSVGTGMGEKLFF. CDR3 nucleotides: TGTGCCAGCAGCGTAGGGACAGGGATGGGAGAAAAACTGTTTTTT.

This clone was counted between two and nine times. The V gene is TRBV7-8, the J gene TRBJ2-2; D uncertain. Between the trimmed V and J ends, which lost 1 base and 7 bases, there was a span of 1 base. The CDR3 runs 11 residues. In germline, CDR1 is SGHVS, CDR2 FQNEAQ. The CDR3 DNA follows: TGTGCCAGCAGCTTAGTCGGGGAGCTGTTTTTT. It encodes CASSLVGELFF. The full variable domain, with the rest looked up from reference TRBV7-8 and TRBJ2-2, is GAGVSQSPRYKVAKRGQDVALRCDPISGHVSLFWYQQALGQGPEFLTYFQNEAQLDKSGLPSDRFFAERPEGSVSTLKIQRTQQEDSAVYLCASSLVGELFFGEGSRLTVL.

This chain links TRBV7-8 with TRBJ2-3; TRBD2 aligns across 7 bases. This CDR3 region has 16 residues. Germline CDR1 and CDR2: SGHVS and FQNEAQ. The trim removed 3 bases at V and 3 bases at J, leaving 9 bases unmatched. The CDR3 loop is CASSLARWGGTDTQYF. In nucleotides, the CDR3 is TGTGCCAGCAGCTTGGCTCGGTGGGGAGGGACAGATACGCAGTATTTT.

CDR3 sequence (DNA): TGTGCCAGCTCACCACTGGAGAGCTCCTACAATGAGCAGTTCTTC. This encodes CASSPLESSYNEQFF. V and J are TRBV18 and TRBJ2-1; D gene ambiguous. The CDR3 has 15 residues. Germline V CDR1 and CDR2: KGHSH, LQKENI. V shed 1 base and J shed 0 bases, with 7 bases lying between them.

The DNA of the CDR3 is TGTGCCAGCAGCGATCCTAGCGGGACGCTAGAGACCCAGTACTTC. Residues: CASSDPSGTLETQYF. The chain combines TRBV9 with TRBJ2-5; 9 positions match TRBD2. This CDR3 is built from 15 residues. After removal of 3 bases from V and 4 bases from J, the junction contained 7 bases not matched to a gene. Per the germline V gene, CDR1 is SGDLS and CDR2 is YYNGEE.

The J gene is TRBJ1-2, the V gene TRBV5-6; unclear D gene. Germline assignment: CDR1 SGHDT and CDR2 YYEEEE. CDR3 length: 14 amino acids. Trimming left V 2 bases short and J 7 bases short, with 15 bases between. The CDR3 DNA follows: TGTGCCAGCAGCTTCAAGGTAACGATAGGTGGCTACACCTTC. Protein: CASSFKVTIGGYTF.

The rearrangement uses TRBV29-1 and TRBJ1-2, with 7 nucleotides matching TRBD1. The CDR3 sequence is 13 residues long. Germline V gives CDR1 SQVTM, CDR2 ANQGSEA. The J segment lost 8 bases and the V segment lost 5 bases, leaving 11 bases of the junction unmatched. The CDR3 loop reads CSVLGQLREGYTF. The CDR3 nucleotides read TGCAGCGTTCTGGGACAGCTAAGGGAGGGCTACACCTTC.

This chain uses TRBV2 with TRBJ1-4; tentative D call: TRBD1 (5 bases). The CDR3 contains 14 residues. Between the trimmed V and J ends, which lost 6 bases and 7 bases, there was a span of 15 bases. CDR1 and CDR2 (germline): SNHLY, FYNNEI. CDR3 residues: CASRWDRETEKLFF. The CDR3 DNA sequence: TGTGCCAGCAGATGGGACCGGGAGACTGAAAAACTGTTTTTT.

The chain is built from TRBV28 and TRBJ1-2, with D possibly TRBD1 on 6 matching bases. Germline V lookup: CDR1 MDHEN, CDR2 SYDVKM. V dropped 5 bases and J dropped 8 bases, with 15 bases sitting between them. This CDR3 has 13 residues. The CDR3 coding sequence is TGTGCCAGCAGTGGGGGCCCTCTCCAAGGCTACACCTTC. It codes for CASSGGPLQGYTF.

The CDR3 sequence: CASSFTTAQYEQYF. CDR3 coding DNA: TGTGCCAGCAGCTTCACGACTGCTCAATACGAGCAGTACTTC. The gene calls are TRBV11-2 and TRBJ2-7; D is ambiguous. The germline CDR1 and CDR2 sequences are SGHAT and FQNNGV. Trimming removed 3 bases from V and 4 bases from J, with 13 bases in between. The CDR3 extends over 14 amino acids.

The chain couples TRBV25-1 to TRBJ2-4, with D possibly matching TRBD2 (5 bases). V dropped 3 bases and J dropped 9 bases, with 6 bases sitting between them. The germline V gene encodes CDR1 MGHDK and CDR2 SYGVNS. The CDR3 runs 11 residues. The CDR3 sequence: CASSEGSIQYF. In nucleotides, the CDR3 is TGTGCCAGCAGTGAGGGGAGCATTCAGTACTTC.